This T cell receptor beta chain is drawn from a study of CD8+ T cells in alopecia areata. Study conclusions and caveats: In scalp samples, resident alphabeta T cells of normal skin are also sequenced. Clonality exceeded that of normal scalp in lesional scalp, most notably in alopecia totalis/universalis.

Turning to this clone: Its antigen is undetermined.

CDR1 and CDR2 (germline): MNHEY, SMNVEV (reference sequence). CDR3 length: 15 amino acids. V lost 6 bases and J 0 bases, leaving 9 bases between the germline ends. Investigators isolated RNA and reverse transcribed it into cDNA to act as the sequencing template. Generated by immunoSEQ multiplex PCR, the TCRdb table keeps only in-frame clones and is missing some. The data contain about 180,000 clones, 63% of them singletons. The source material was CD4+ T cells sorted from blood, sampled at week 0. This clonotype was sampled from a human donor with alopecia areata. The rearrangement joins TRBV27 to TRBJ2-6; the D is unclear. The CDR3 DNA reads as TGTGCCAGCAGCGCCCACGGCTCTGGGGCCAACGTCCTGACTTTC. It specifies CASSAHGSGANVLTF.